This TCR beta chain was obtained from a study of blood T cell repertoires in COVID-19. About the research overall: T cells, B-cell-depleted T cells, or PBMCs provided the cDNA or gDNA that served as material.

For this clone: Other nucleotide sequences from this sample produce the same CDR3.

This CDR3 spans 14 amino acids. V lost 0 bases, J lost 4 bases, and 8 bases lay in between. Germline values: CDR1 SGDLS, CDR2 YYNGEE. The repertoire was sequenced with immunoSEQ multiplex PCR; TCRdb's copy has only in-frame clones and lacks some. The sample consists of 300,000 to 400,000 clones, just over 85% of them appearing once. Each participant's cohort was designated according to participant-reported clinical history. The source of this sequence is a woman in her thirties or forties with acute COVID-19. V usage is TRBV9 and J usage is TRBJ1-3; possibly TRBD1 for D (5 bases). Sequenced material: PBMCs or T cells enriched from blood (not recorded which). The chain's CDR3 is CASSVGGLGNTIYF. The CDR3 region has the DNA TGTGCCAGCAGCGTAGGGGGCCTCGGAAACACCATATATTTT.